The 22 T cell receptor beta chains given below trace back to one sample, sequenced in a study of T cell changes during pregnancy in multiple sclerosis. The table came from immunoSEQ multiplex PCR; TCRdb's copy has only in-frame clones and leaves some out. The data hold under 95,000 clones, with 92% observed a single time. Sequencing was performed on peripheral blood, taken after pregnancy. Every receptor here comes from a female donor with multiple sclerosis, enrolled in a pregnancy study.

The chain is built from TRBV13 and TRBJ2-5; a weak D match, TRBD2 (6 bases). Germline values: CDR1 PRHDT, CDR2 FYEKMQ (reference sequence). The V end lost 11 bases, the J end lost 4 bases, and 17 bases lay between the germline ends. This CDR3 region has 13 residues. The chain's CDR3 is CASRHGSGETQYF. The CDR3 DNA reads TGTGCCTCACGTCACGGGAGCGGAGAGACCCAGTACTTC.

This clone was found once. The chain links TRBV27 to TRBJ2-6, with a weak D call TRBD1 (5 bases). Deletions cut 8 bases from V and 2 bases from J, with 16 bases between. CDR1 and CDR2 from the germline V gene are MNHEY and SMNVEV (reference sequence). There are 16 residues in the CDR3. The CDR3 nucleotides are TGTGCCAGCGCCCTTAGTTGGGGCCCTGGGGCCAACGTCCTGACTTTC. As protein: CASALSWGPGANVLTF.

The chain is built from TRBV7-2 and TRBJ1-2, with D perhaps TRBD1 (5 bases). The CDR3 has 14 amino acids. Germline V gives CDR1 SGHTA, CDR2 FQGNSA. V lost 5 bases to trimming and J lost 8 bases, with 18 bases between them. CDR3 coding DNA: TGTGCCAGCAGCCCCGGTGGGGGAGGAAGCGGCTACACCTTC. This encodes CASSPGGGGSGYTF. Full variable domain (missing parts from reference TRBV7-2 and TRBJ1-2): GAGVSQSPSNKVTEKGKDVELRCDPISGHTALYWYRQSLGQGLEFLIYFQGNSAPDKSGLPSDRFSAERTGGSVSTLTIQRTQQEDSAVYLCASSPGGGGSGYTFGSGTRLTVV.

The rearrangement uses TRBV5-4 and TRBJ1-1, with a tentative D call TRBD1 (5 bases). Per germline, CDR1 SGHNT and CDR2 YYREEE (reference sequence). With 4 bases removed from V and 0 bases from J, the gap between germline ends came to 16 bases. The CDR3 is 16 amino acids. CDR3 sequence reads: CASSDLDQGMNTEAFF. Written as DNA, the CDR3 is TGTGCCAGCAGCGACCTTGATCAGGGCATGAACACTGAAGCTTTCTTT.

The chain is built from TRBV4-2 and TRBJ2-5; D perhaps matches TRBD2 (5 bases). The CDR3 runs 14 residues. The germline V gene has CDR1 LGHNA and CDR2 YNFKEQ. V was pared by 1 base and J by 1 base, with 7 bases between. CDR3 coding DNA: TGTGCCAGCAGCCAAGCCGGGATCCAAGAGACCCAGTACTTC. This gives the protein CASSQAGIQETQYF.

This chain joins TRBV9 and TRBJ1-2, with 8 nucleotides matching TRBD1. V was clipped by 5 bases and J by 4 bases; unmatched bases: 4. The CDR3 consists of 13 residues. Germline lookup yields CDR1 SGDLS and CDR2 YYNGEE. CDR3 amino acids: CASRPTGGYGYTF. CDR3 DNA: TGTGCCAGCAGGCCTACAGGGGGCTATGGCTACACCTTC. The whole variable domain, filled in from reference TRBV9 and TRBJ1-2, reads DSGVTQTPKHLITATGQRVTLRCSPRSGDLSVYWYQQSLDQGLQFLIQYYNGEERAKGNILERFSAQQFPDLHSELNLSSLELGDSALYFCASRPTGGYGYTFGSGTRLTVV.

The chain links TRBV9 to TRBJ2-3; a weak D match, TRBD2 (7 bases). Trimming took off 0 bases at V and 0 bases at J, with 29 bases between the two ends. The CDR3 loop spans 22 amino acids. From germline, CDR1 is SGDLS and CDR2 YYNGEE. For the CDR3, the DNA is TGTGCCAGCAGCGTAGAAGGAGGGGGGGGCAGAACAATTAGGGCTAGCACAGATACGCAGTATTTT. It codes for CASSVEGGGGRTIRASTDTQYF.

The chain recombines TRBV6-5 with TRBJ2-2, with D unclear. Deletions cut 7 bases from V and 5 bases from J, with 11 bases between. This CDR3 is 13 amino acids long. CDR1 and CDR2 from the germline V gene are MNHEY and SVGAGI. The CDR3: CASILPETGELFF. The CDR3 nucleotides read TGTGCCAGCATCCTACCTGAGACCGGGGAGCTGTTTTTT.

This chain joins TRBV9 and TRBJ2-1; 13 bases are a match to TRBD2. The CDR3 is 17 amino acids. Germline V CDR1 and CDR2: SGDLS, YYNGEE. V trimming: 4 bases; J trimming: 0 bases; junction bases outside the gene matches: 4. Here the CDR3 reads CASSPGLAGASYNEQFF. Written as DNA, the CDR3 is TGTGCCAGCAGCCCCGGACTAGCGGGGGCCTCCTACAATGAGCAGTTCTTC.

CDR3 coding DNA: TGTGCCAGCAGTCGGACAGGGGACTATGGCTACACCTTC. This encodes CASSRTGDYGYTF. The V and J genes are TRBV25-1 and TRBJ1-2; 9 positions agree with TRBD1. The V and J ends lost 5 bases and 3 bases, in that order; junction bases with no gene match: 1. Germline V CDR1 and CDR2: MGHDK, SYGVNS. CDR3 length equals 13 residues.

J is TRBJ2-4 and V is TRBV7-3, with D possibly being TRBD1 (6 bases). Trimming removed 2 bases at V and 8 bases at J, with 10 bases between. This CDR3 region has 13 residues. Germline V gene data show CDR1 as SGHTA and CDR2 as FQGTGA. Here the CDR3 DNA reads TGTGCCAGCAGCTTAGCAGGGGCGGACATTCAGTACTTC. It translates to CASSLAGADIQYF.

The chain joins TRBV6-1 to TRBJ2-7, with 8 nucleotides matching TRBD2. This CDR3 is 13 amino acids long. Germline values: CDR1 MNHNS, CDR2 SASEGT. The V and J ends lost 3 bases and 2 bases, in that order; junction bases with no gene match: 0. This CDR3 reads CASSERGAYEQYF. CDR3 in DNA: TGTGCCAGCAGTGAGCGGGGGGCCTACGAGCAGTACTTC.

The rearrangement uses TRBV6-4 and TRBJ1-2; perhaps TRBD1 as D (6 bases). The CDR3 loop spans 16 amino acids. Germline values: CDR1 MRHNA, CDR2 SNTAGT. Trimming left V 0 bases short and J 4 bases short, with 15 bases between. The CDR3 nucleotides read TGTGCCAGCAGTGACTCGCCGACAGGAGAACGCTATGGCTACACCTTC. Residues: CASSDSPTGERYGYTF.

V usage is TRBV15 and J usage is TRBJ2-1; 7 bases match TRBD2. The CDR3 covers 15 residues. V trimming: 0 bases; J trimming: 9 bases; junction bases outside the gene matches: 8. CDR1 and CDR2 from the germline V gene are LNHNV and YYDKDF (reference sequence). CDR3 sequence reads: CATSREHGLVFEQFF. The CDR3 DNA is TGTGCCACCAGCAGAGAACATGGACTAGTGTTTGAGCAGTTCTTC.

The chain recombines TRBV6-1 with TRBJ2-1; possibly TRBD1 for D (7 bases). From germline, CDR1 is MNHNS and CDR2 SASEGT. CDR3 length: 15 amino acids. The ends were cut back, 3 bases at V and 2 bases at J, with 11 bases in the middle. CDR3 sequence (DNA): TGTGCCAGCAGTGAGTGGAGGGGGCCCTACAATGAGCAGTTCTTC. Its protein product is CASSEWRGPYNEQFF.

The genes are TRBV10-3 and TRBJ2-7; 14 nucleotides line up with TRBD2. The CDR3 totals 16 residues. Germline V CDR1 and CDR2: ENHRY, SYGVKD. Unmatched junction bases numbered 6, after V lost 4 bases and J lost 4 bases. DNA for the CDR3: TGTGCCATCAGTGGCGGACTAGCGGGAGGACAGTACGAGCAGTACTTC. It encodes CAISGGLAGGQYEQYF.

V usage is TRBV7-9 and J usage is TRBJ1-4, with D possibly matching TRBD1 (5 bases). CDR1 and CDR2 from the germline V gene are SEHNR and FQNEAQ (reference sequence). The CDR3 has 15 amino acids. The V end lost 8 bases, the J end lost 5 bases, and 18 bases lay between the germline ends. The DNA of the CDR3 is TGTGCCAGCCCGGACGTCGACAGTCCGAATGAAAAACTGTTTTTT. It specifies CASPDVDSPNEKLFF.

This chain uses TRBV6-5 with TRBJ2-3; TRBD2 matches 8 bases. V shed 6 bases, J shed 3 bases, and the junction held 8 bases outside the gene matches. The germline V gene has CDR1 MNHEY and CDR2 SVGAGI. The CDR3 has 15 residues. The CDR3 here is CASRSGGAETDTQYF. The DNA of the CDR3 is TGTGCCAGCAGGTCCGGGGGGGCTGAGACAGATACGCAGTATTTT.

The chain combines TRBV6-5 with TRBJ2-7; TRBD1 is a possible D gene (6 bases). CDR1 and CDR2 (germline): MNHEY, SVGAGI. The CDR3 length is 11 residues. V lost 5 bases to trimming and J lost 11 bases, with 13 bases between them. The CDR3 loop is CASSVTGTEYF. CDR3 bases: TGTGCCAGCAGTGTTACAGGGACGGAGTACTTC.

This chain joins TRBV5-1 and TRBJ2-1; 14 bases are a match to TRBD2. The CDR3 runs 16 residues. Germline values: CDR1 SGHRS, CDR2 YFSETQ. V lost 2 bases, J lost 8 bases, and 6 bases stayed unmatched. CDR3 DNA sequence: TGCGCCAGCAGCTTTCCGGGACTAGCGGGAGCCCATGAGCAGTTCTTC. This sequence encodes CASSFPGLAGAHEQFF.

The CDR3 is CASSAGSNSPLHF. For the CDR3, the DNA is TGTGCCAGCTCAGCGGGCAGCAATTCACCCCTCCACTTT. The chain is built from TRBV18 and TRBJ1-6; no definite D call. V was shortened by 5 bases and J by 7 bases, with 9 bases between the two germline ends. The CDR3 runs to 13 residues. Germline CDR1 is KGHSH and CDR2 is LQKENI. The full variable domain, rest sourced from reference TRBV18 and TRBJ1-6, is NAGVMQNPRHLVRRRGQEARLRCSPMKGHSHVYWYRQLPEEGLKFMVYLQKENIIDESGMPKERFSAEFPKEGPSILRIQQVVRGDSAAYFCASSAGSNSPLHFGNGTRLTVT.

This clone was recorded once. The J gene is TRBJ1-2, the V gene TRBV7-9, with a tentative D call TRBD1 (6 bases). This CDR3 region has 14 residues. CDR1 and CDR2 from the germline V gene are SEHNR and FQNEAQ (reference sequence). Trimming left V 5 bases short and J 7 bases short, with 17 bases between. The chain's CDR3 is CASSLRQDPSGYTF. CDR3 nucleotide sequence: TGTGCCAGCAGCCTCAGACAGGACCCCTCTGGCTACACCTTC.